The 5 T cell receptor beta chains below were found in one sample sequenced in a study of CD4 T cells in relation to SARS-CoV-2 and coronaviruses (dated by TCRdb to about 2021). CD4+ T cells from unexposed donors were collected before the COVID-19 pandemic (2011-2018). Receptors were amplified or captured by the immunoSEQ multiplex PCR assay. TCRdb's version of the immuneACCESS table is confined to in-frame rearrangements and falls short of the full clone set. An unresolved V gene accounts for under half of the shortfall where checked; the remainder is of unknown origin. The sample contains tens of thousands of clones, approximately 95% of them found a single time. Approximately 0.21% of the sample is held by the ten biggest clonotypes. Sequencing input: naive CD4+ T cells from PBMCs. The label giving this sample's cell subset or site can be read as: naive CD4+ T cells isolated by negative enrichment. These receptors originate from a human donor in good health.

The CDR3 DNA sequence: TGCGCCAGCAGCCTCCAGGCTGACTCTGGAAACACCATATATTTT. It yields the protein CASSLQADSGNTIYF. The chain carries TRBV5-1 and TRBJ1-3; D gene ambiguous. Germline V CDR1 and CDR2: SGHRS, YFSETQ. This CDR3 spans 15 amino acids. Trimming left V 4 bases short and J 0 bases short, with 11 bases between.

This sequence joins TRBV28 and TRBJ1-2, with D possibly matching TRBD1 (6 bases). Germline CDR1 MDHEN, CDR2 SYDVKM. This CDR3 spans 14 amino acids. V was pared by 6 bases and J by 4 bases, with 15 bases between. CDR3 coding DNA: TGTGCCAGCAGCGAGAGGACAGCGAGCTATGGCTACACCTTC. It translates to CASSERTASYGYTF.

The gene calls are TRBV19 and TRBJ1-1; D uncertain. The CDR3 runs 13 residues. Trimming pared 2 bases from V and 3 bases from J, leaving 7 bases between. Germline assignment: CDR1 LNHDA and CDR2 SQIVND (reference sequence). The CDR3 region has the DNA TGTGCCAGTAGTATAAGGAAGGACACTGAAGCTTTCTTT. Protein product: CASSIRKDTEAFF.

The rearrangement links TRBV4-3 to TRBJ2-3, with D possibly being TRBD1 (5 bases). Trimming cost V 3 bases and J 0 bases, with 19 bases left between them. This CDR3 contains 18 residues. The germline CDR1 and CDR2 sequences are LGHNA and YSLEER. CDR3 DNA sequence: TGCGCCAGCAGCCAGGGGCGCCAGCTAGATGCGAGCACAGATACGCAGTATTTT. Protein: CASSQGRQLDASTDTQYF.

V usage is TRBV5-1 and J usage is TRBJ2-2, with D maybe TRBD2 (6 bases). Trimming left V 6 bases short and J 5 bases short, with 17 bases between. CDR1 is SGHRS, CDR2 YFSETQ, per germline. The CDR3 is made up of 15 amino acids. The CDR3 coding sequence is TGCGCCAGCATGGCCGACGGGGGTCGAACCGGGGAGCTGTTTTTT. Residues: CASMADGGRTGELFF.